The next 25 T cell receptor beta chains were all read from a single sample in a study of blood T cell repertoires in COVID-19. Using immunoSEQ multiplex PCR, the repertoire was profiled, and TCRdb retains in-frame clones only, with some absent. The data show fewer than 350,000 clones, roughly 91% seen once. The sequenced sample was peripheral blood. The receptors derive from a man between 35 and 55 years old with acute or convalescent COVID-19.

The J gene is TRBJ1-1, the V gene TRBV27, with D perhaps TRBD1 (5 bases). Germline lookup yields CDR1 MNHEY and CDR2 SMNVEV (reference sequence). Trimming stripped 3 bases from V and 1 base from J, with 9 bases between. The CDR3 covers 14 residues. This CDR3 reads CASSLTVKNTEAFF. The CDR3 DNA is TGTGCCAGCAGTTTGACAGTTAAGAACACTGAAGCTTTCTTT.

The genes are TRBV9 and TRBJ1-3; perhaps TRBD1 as D (6 bases). Germline CDR1 is SGDLS and CDR2 is YYNGEE. The CDR3 extends over 14 amino acids. V gave up 3 bases and J gave up 7 bases, with 14 bases separating them. The CDR3 loop is CASSGRQARNTIYF. The CDR3 bases are TGTGCCAGCAGCGGACGACAGGCCAGGAACACCATATATTTT.

CDR3 region: CASSPRSPGANVLTF. DNA for the CDR3: TGTGCCAGCAGCCCAAGGAGTCCTGGGGCCAACGTCCTGACTTTC. The V call is TRBV7-2, the J call TRBJ2-6; no definite D call. Germline V gene sequence: CDR1 SGHTA, CDR2 FQGNSA. The ends were cut back, 5 bases at V and 2 bases at J, with 10 bases in the middle. The CDR3 spans 15 residues.

The rearrangement joins TRBV7-9 to TRBJ2-7, with 10 bases fitting TRBD1. There are 15 residues in the CDR3. CDR1 SEHNR and CDR2 FQNEAQ come from the germline V gene (reference sequence). Losses at the gene ends were 3 bases for V and 2 bases for J; bases not matched to a gene: 4. Written as DNA, the CDR3 is TGTGCCAGCAGCTTGACAGGGGGCTTGGCCTACGAGCAGTACTTC. Translating gives CASSLTGGLAYEQYF.

This rearrangement joins TRBV24-1 to TRBJ2-2, with TRBD1 identical over 10 bases. The length of the CDR3 is 15 residues. V lost 4 bases and J lost 7; bases outside the gene matches: 5. CDR1 KGHDR and CDR2 SFDVKD come from the germline V gene. This CDR3 reads CATSEGTGEIGELFF. The CDR3 DNA reads as TGTGCCACCAGTGAGGGGACAGGGGAGATCGGGGAGCTGTTTTTT.

The chain uses TRBV7-3 and TRBJ2-3, with D maybe TRBD2 (7 bases). The ends were cut back, 2 bases at V and 1 base at J, with 10 bases in the middle. There are 15 residues in the CDR3. Germline V gives CDR1 SGHTA, CDR2 FQGTGA. CDR3 residues: CASSLGGAGTDTQYF. As DNA, the CDR3 is TGTGCCAGCAGCTTAGGGGGGGCCGGCACAGATACGCAGTATTTT.

J is TRBJ1-4 and V is TRBV9; D ambiguous. Germline lookup yields CDR1 SGDLS and CDR2 YYNGEE. This CDR3 is built from 15 residues. Deletions cut 1 base from V and 0 bases from J, with 7 bases between. CDR3 in DNA: TGTGCCAGCAGCGTAAGTGGAGCAACTAATGAAAAACTGTTTTTT. It codes for CASSVSGATNEKLFF.

The chain combines TRBV7-3 with TRBJ1-1, with 7 bases that match TRBD1. Trimming cost V 5 bases and J 0 bases; bases outside gene matches: 6. In germline, CDR1 is SGHTA, CDR2 FQGTGA. This CDR3 has 15 residues. CDR3 loop: CASSPQGGLNTEAFF. CDR3 sequence (DNA): TGTGCCAGCAGCCCACAAGGGGGCCTGAACACTGAAGCTTTCTTT.

CDR3 DNA sequence: TGTGCCAGCCGGGGGGGACAGGGAAGGTCTGGCTACACCTTC. As protein: CASRGGQGRSGYTF. V usage is TRBV6-5 and J usage is TRBJ1-2; 9 bases match TRBD1. The CDR3 totals 14 residues. J lost 7 bases, V lost 8 bases, and 11 bases had no gene match. Germline-derived CDR1 and CDR2 are MNHEY and SVGAGI.

The chain is built from TRBV15 and TRBJ1-4, with D perhaps matching TRBD1 (6 bases). From germline, CDR1 is LNHNV and CDR2 YYDKDF (reference sequence). The CDR3 consists of 14 residues. V shed 1 base and J shed 7 bases, with 10 bases lying between them. CDR3 nucleotide sequence: TGTGCCACCAGCAGAGGGGGGCTCAGTGAAAAACTGTTTTTT. It yields the protein CATSRGGLSEKLFF. The variable domain in full, completed from reference TRBV15 and TRBJ1-4, reads DAMVIQNPRYQVTQFGKPVTLSCSQTLNHNVMYWYQQKSSQAPKLLFHYYDKDFNNEADTPDNFQSRRPNTSFCFLDIRSPGLGDTAMYLCATSRGGLSEKLFFGSGTQLSVL.

The rearrangement joins TRBV2 to TRBJ1-1; 10 bases map to TRBD1. Unmatched junction bases numbered 4, after V lost 7 bases and J lost 2 bases. The CDR3 length is 14 residues. The germline V gene encodes CDR1 SNHLY and CDR2 FYNNEI. In DNA form, the CDR3 reads TGTGCCAGCACTAGACAGGGGGCAAACACTGAAGCTTTCTTT. Its translation: CASTRQGANTEAFF.

J is TRBJ2-6 and V is TRBV5-4, with 12 bases matching TRBD1. V gave up 4 bases and J gave up 2 bases; unmatched junction bases: 10. CDR1 and CDR2 from the germline V gene are SGHNT and YYREEE (reference sequence). This CDR3 has 19 amino acids. The CDR3 DNA follows: TGTGCCAGCAGCCCCGGGACAGGGGGCGCGTATCCTGGGGCCAACGTCCTGACTTTC. It specifies CASSPGTGGAYPGANVLTF.

V is TRBV5-6 and J is TRBJ2-7, with 7 bases aligning to TRBD1. The CDR3 extends over 14 amino acids. After removal of 2 bases from V and 5 bases from J, the junction contained 7 bases not matched to a gene. Germline V gives CDR1 SGHDT, CDR2 YYEEEE. Written as DNA, the CDR3 is TGTGCCAGCAGCTTAGGACAGGCCCCCCACGAGCAGTACTTC. Translated, it gives CASSLGQAPHEQYF.

This clone was picked up one time. The J gene is TRBJ1-2, the V gene TRBV6-1, with D unclear. V lost 1 base and J 4 bases, leaving 7 bases between the germline ends. The CDR3 loop spans 13 amino acids. Looked up from germline, CDR1 is MNHNS and CDR2 is SASEGT. This CDR3 is CASSEDRFYGYTF. The CDR3 bases are TGTGCCAGCAGTGAAGACAGATTCTATGGCTACACCTTC.

In this sample, this clone turned up a few times. V usage is TRBV2 and J usage is TRBJ1-1; 7 nucleotides line up with TRBD1. V lost 4 bases, J lost 4 bases, and 3 bases stayed unmatched. The CDR3 spans 13 residues. In germline, CDR1 is SNHLY, CDR2 FYNNEI. The CDR3 loop is CASSAGGGTEAFF. The CDR3 DNA sequence: TGTGCCAGCAGTGCAGGGGGAGGCACTGAAGCTTTCTTT.

The chain is built from TRBV3-1 (or the pseudogene TRBV3-2) and TRBJ2-4, with 15 bases lining up with TRBD2. V trimming: 4 bases; J trimming: 6 bases; junction bases outside the gene matches: 10. Germline V gene sequence: CDR1 LGHDT, CDR2 YNNKEL (reference sequence). The CDR3 length is 18 residues. The CDR3 region has the DNA TGTGCCAGCAGCCCGTGGACTAGCGGGGGGGCCGAGAGAAACATTCAGTACTTC. Its protein product is CASSPWTSGGAERNIQYF.

The rearrangement joins TRBV21-1 to TRBJ2-7; the listed D gene, TRBD1, was not tested against the DNA. TRBV21-1 is noted as a pseudogene. This CDR3 comprises 13 residues. The CDR3, as DNA: TGTGCCAGCAATCTGACAGTCATCAACGAGCAGTACTTC. It translates to CASNLTVINEQYF.

Concerning this clone: This sample also contains other DNA sequences that code for the same CDR3. The chain joins TRBV10-3 to TRBJ1-5; D remains ambiguous. V shed 4 bases and J shed 1 base, with 5 bases lying between them. Germline values: CDR1 ENHRY, CDR2 SYGVKD. CDR3 length equals 13 residues. The CDR3 reads CAISGGSNQPQHF. The CDR3 region has the DNA TGTGCCATCAGTGGCGGCAGCAATCAGCCCCAGCATTTT.

This clone was detected a few times. The V call is TRBV29-1, the J call TRBJ1-2; 7 nucleotides align to TRBD1. V lost 6 bases, J lost 4 bases, and 5 bases stayed unmatched. The germline gives CDR1 SQVTM, CDR2 ANQGSEA. The CDR3 length is 12 residues. CDR3 nucleotide sequence: TGCAGCGTCAACAGGGGCGGCTATGGCTACACCTTC. Translation: CSVNRGGYGYTF.

V is TRBV5-6 and J is TRBJ1-5, with unresolved D. This CDR3 has 14 amino acids. The V and J ends lost 0 bases and 7 bases respectively, with 11 bases between them. CDR1 and CDR2 (germline): SGHDT, YYEEEE. The CDR3 is CASSLGQRRQPQHF. CDR3 sequence (DNA): TGTGCCAGCAGCTTGGGGCAGAGGAGGCAGCCCCAGCATTTT. The whole variable domain, remainder taken from reference TRBV5-6 and TRBJ1-5, is DAGVTQSPTHLIKTRGQQVTLRCSPKSGHDTVSWYQQALGQGPQFIFQYYEEEERQRGNFPDRFSGHQFPNYSSELNVNALLLGDSALYLCASSLGQRRQPQHFGDGTRLSIL.

The chain links TRBV5-8 to TRBJ2-7, with a tentative D call TRBD2 (6 bases). The CDR3 sequence is 15 residues long. The germline V and J ends were trimmed by 4 bases and 2 bases, with 16 bases remaining between them. Germline CDR1 is SGHTS and CDR2 is YDEGEE. CDR3 DNA sequence: TGTGCCAGCAGCCCAAGGAGGAGGGGTCCCTACGAGCAGTACTTC. It codes for CASSPRRRGPYEQYF.

The chain combines TRBV9 with TRBJ2-7; maybe TRBD2 (7 bases). The CDR3 is 14 amino acids. Germline V gene lookup returns CDR1 SGDLS and CDR2 YYNGEE. Trimming pared 4 bases from V and 2 bases from J, leaving 13 bases between. This CDR3 is CASSTGGPPYEQYF. Here the CDR3 DNA reads TGTGCCAGCAGCACCGGGGGGCCCCCCTACGAGCAGTACTTC.

The V gene is TRBV20-1, the J gene TRBJ2-7; tentative D call: TRBD1 (6 bases). V was cut by 3 bases and J by 3 bases, with 9 bases left in between. Germline V gene lookup returns CDR1 DFQATT and CDR2 SNEGSKA (reference sequence). The CDR3 runs 12 residues. In DNA, the CDR3 is TGCAGTGCTAGTACAGGGAGCTACGAGCAGTACTTC. Translating it yields CSASTGSYEQYF.

The chain has TRBV24-1 and TRBJ2-7; possibly TRBD2 for D (6 bases). Trimming left V 4 bases short and J 5 bases short, with 23 bases between. Germline loops: CDR1 KGHDR, CDR2 SFDVKD. The CDR3 consists of 17 residues. CDR3 sequence: CATSDNLPGVVPNEQYF. For the CDR3, the DNA is TGTGCCACCAGTGACAATTTGCCGGGGGTTGTGCCGAACGAGCAGTACTTC.

The genes are TRBV19 and TRBJ2-6, with D possibly matching TRBD1 (6 bases). This CDR3 comprises 15 residues. V lost 6 bases to trimming and J lost 2 bases, with 11 bases between them. The germline V gene has CDR1 LNHDA and CDR2 SQIVND (reference sequence). The CDR3 here is CASSLYRAGANVLTF. As DNA, the CDR3 is TGTGCCAGTAGCCTCTACAGGGCTGGGGCCAACGTCCTGACTTTC.